The 9 T cell receptor beta chains below were found in one sample sequenced in a study of T cell repertoires in cytomegalovirus infection. These receptors' targets are unknown. From the reads, TCRdb called clonotypes with MiXCR, one entry per CDR3 protein. The sample shows about 830,000 distinct CDR3 sequences, about 31% of them seen only once. The sample consisted of cultured CD8+ T cells from PBMCs, taken from culture after CMV antigen stimulation. Source of these receptors: a human donor in good health (CMV status not recorded). Some clones in this sample may be carry-over from other donors' samples.

This clonotype was seen just once. V usage is TRBV19 and J usage is TRBJ2-3, with a possible D match to TRBD1 (6 bases). This CDR3 comprises 17 residues. Per germline, CDR1 LNHDA and CDR2 SQIVND (reference sequence). With 8 bases removed from V and 3 bases from J, the gap between germline ends came to 24 bases. CDR3 nucleotides: TGTGCCAGTGGGCTGGGCCCACCGGGACACCGGACAGATACGCAGTATTTT. Translating it yields CASGLGPPGHRTDTQYF. The variable domain in full, with the rest retrieved from reference TRBV19 and TRBJ2-3, is DGGITQSPKYLFRKEGQNVTLSCEQNLNHDAMYWYRQDPGQGLRLIYYSQIVNDFQKGDIAEGYSVSREKKESFPLTVTSAQKNPTAFYLCASGLGPPGHRTDTQYFGPGTRLTVL.

The DNA of the CDR3 is TGTGCCAGCAGGCCCCCCGAGTCCTACGAGCAGTACTTC. It is translated as CASRPPESYEQYF. The gene calls are TRBV12-3 or TRBV12-4 and TRBJ2-7, with D uncertain. V lost 6 bases and J 1 base, leaving 10 bases between the germline ends. The CDR3 covers 13 residues.

This clonotype was picked up a small number of times. The chain carries TRBV7-9 and TRBJ1-2; D is possibly TRBD1 (5 bases). This CDR3 has 16 residues. Germline V gene lookup returns CDR1 SEHNR and CDR2 FQNEAQ (reference sequence). V lost 5 bases and J lost 8, with 24 bases in between. The CDR3 DNA reads TGTGCCAGCAGCGAAACCTACACCCGGGACGAAGAGGGCTACACCTTC. This translates into CASSETYTRDEEGYTF.

The chain carries TRBV5-1 and TRBJ2-4; D is unresolved. The germline V and J ends were trimmed by 3 bases and 5 bases, with 15 bases remaining between them. The length of the CDR3 is 15 residues. Germline V CDR1 and CDR2: SGHRS, YFSETQ. The CDR3 here is CASSSYSSPQNIQYF. The CDR3 nucleotides read TGCGCCAGCAGCTCATATTCGAGTCCCCAAAACATTCAGTACTTC. Looking up the rest from reference TRBV5-1 and TRBJ2-4 gives the full variable domain: KAGVTQTPRYLIKTRGQQVTLSCSPISGHRSVSWYQQTPGQGLQFLFEYFSETQRNKGNFPGRFSGRQFSNSRSEMNVSTLELGDSALYLCASSSYSSPQNIQYFGAGTRLSVL.

The CDR3 DNA reads as TGTGCCAGCAGCGTAGTTTCCAATGAGCAGTTCTTC. Encoded protein: CASSVVSNEQFF. V gene TRBV9 combines with J gene TRBJ2-1; D gene ambiguous. Germline loops: CDR1 SGDLS, CDR2 YYNGEE. The CDR3 covers 12 residues. With 0 bases removed from V and 6 bases from J, the gap between germline ends came to 4 bases.

This clonotype was seen a few times. V usage is TRBV5-1 and J usage is TRBJ2-7; TRBD1 agrees at 8 bases. After removal of 4 bases from V and 6 bases from J, the junction contained 9 bases not matched to a gene. Per the germline V gene, CDR1 is SGHRS and CDR2 is YFSETQ. The CDR3 length is 14 residues. The CDR3 loop is CASSRGTGVAEQYF. The CDR3 nucleotides read TGCGCCAGCAGCCGTGGGACAGGAGTCGCCGAGCAGTACTTC.

The chain links TRBV6-2 or TRBV6-3 to TRBJ2-5; unclear D gene. From germline, CDR1 is MNHEY and CDR2 SVGEGT. Trimming took off 8 bases at V and 2 bases at J, with 12 bases between the two ends. The CDR3 spans 13 residues. The DNA of the CDR3 is TGTGCCAGCCTGGGGAACGGACAAGAGACCCAGTACTTC. It specifies CASLGNGQETQYF.

The V gene is TRBV6-8, the J gene TRBJ1-2; D might be TRBD1 (5 bases). Between the trimmed V and J ends, which lost 6 bases and 4 bases, there was a span of 18 bases. There are 15 residues in the CDR3. Germline loops: CDR1 MNHGY, CDR2 SAAAGT. The CDR3, as DNA: TGTGCCAGCAGCGCGGGGGGGTATCTGGGCTATGGCTACACCTTC. It codes for CASSAGGYLGYGYTF.

This clonotype occurred many times. The V call is TRBV7-2, the J call TRBJ2-5; D gene ambiguous. The germline V gene has CDR1 SGHTA and CDR2 FQGNSA. The V end lost 1 base, the J end lost 1 base, and 10 bases lay between the germline ends. The CDR3 contains 15 residues. This CDR3 is CASSLGLWTQETQYF. CDR3 nucleotides: TGTGCCAGCAGCTTAGGGTTGTGGACCCAAGAGACCCAGTACTTC.